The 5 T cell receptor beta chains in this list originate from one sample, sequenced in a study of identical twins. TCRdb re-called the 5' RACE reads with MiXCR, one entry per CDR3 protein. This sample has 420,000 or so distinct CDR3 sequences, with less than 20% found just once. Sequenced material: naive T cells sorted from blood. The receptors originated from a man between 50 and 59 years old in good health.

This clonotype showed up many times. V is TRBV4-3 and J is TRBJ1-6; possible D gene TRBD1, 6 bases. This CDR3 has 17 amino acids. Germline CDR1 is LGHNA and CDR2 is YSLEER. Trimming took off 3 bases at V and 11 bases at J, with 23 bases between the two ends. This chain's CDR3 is CASSQYGPGQIPTPLHF. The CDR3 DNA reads TGCGCCAGCAGCCAGTACGGCCCTGGACAGATCCCAACACCCCTCCACTTT.

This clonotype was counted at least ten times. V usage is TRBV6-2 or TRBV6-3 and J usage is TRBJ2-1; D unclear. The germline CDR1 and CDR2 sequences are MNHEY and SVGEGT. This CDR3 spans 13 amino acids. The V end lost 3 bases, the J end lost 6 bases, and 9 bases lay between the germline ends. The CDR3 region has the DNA TGTGCCAGCAGTTATGGGGAAATCAATGAGCAGTTCTTC. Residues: CASSYGEINEQFF.

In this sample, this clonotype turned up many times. CDR3 DNA: TGTGCCACCAGCAGAGTGGCAGCCCAAGAGACCCAGTACTTC. It is translated as CATSRVAAQETQYF. The chain links TRBV15 to TRBJ2-5; D gene ambiguous. Between the trimmed V and J ends, which lost 1 base and 1 base, there was a span of 7 bases. Germline CDR1 and CDR2: LNHNV and YYDKDF (reference sequence). This CDR3 has 14 residues. Complete variable domain (other parts from reference TRBV15 and TRBJ2-5): DAMVIQNPRYQVTQFGKPVTLSCSQTLNHNVMYWYQQKSSQAPKLLFHYYDKDFNNEADTPDNFQSRRPNTSFCFLDIRSPGLGDTAMYLCATSRVAAQETQYFGPGTRLLVL.

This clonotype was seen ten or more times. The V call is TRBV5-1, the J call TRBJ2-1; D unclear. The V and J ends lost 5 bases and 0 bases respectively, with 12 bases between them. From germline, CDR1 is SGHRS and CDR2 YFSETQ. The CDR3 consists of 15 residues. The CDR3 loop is CASSPGLYSYNEQFF. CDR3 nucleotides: TGCGCCAGCAGTCCGGGCCTTTACTCCTACAATGAGCAGTTCTTC.

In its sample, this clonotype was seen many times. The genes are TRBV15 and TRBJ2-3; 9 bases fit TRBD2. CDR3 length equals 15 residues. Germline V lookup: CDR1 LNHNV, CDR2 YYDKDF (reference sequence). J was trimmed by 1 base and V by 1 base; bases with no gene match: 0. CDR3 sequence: CATSRASGGTDTQYF. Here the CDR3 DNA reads TGTGCCACCAGCAGAGCTAGCGGGGGCACAGATACGCAGTATTTT.